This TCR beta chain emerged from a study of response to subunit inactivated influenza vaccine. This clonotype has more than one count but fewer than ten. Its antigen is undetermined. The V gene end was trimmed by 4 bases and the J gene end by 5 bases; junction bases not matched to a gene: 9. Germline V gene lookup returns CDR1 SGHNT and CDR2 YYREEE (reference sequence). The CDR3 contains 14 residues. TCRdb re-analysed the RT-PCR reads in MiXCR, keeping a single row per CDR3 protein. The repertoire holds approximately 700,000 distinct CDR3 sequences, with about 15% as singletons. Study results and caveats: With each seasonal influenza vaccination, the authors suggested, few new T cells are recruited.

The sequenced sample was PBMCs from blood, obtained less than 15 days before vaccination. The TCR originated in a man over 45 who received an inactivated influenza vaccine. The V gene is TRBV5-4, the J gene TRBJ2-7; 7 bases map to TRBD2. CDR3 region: CASSGREVSHEQYF. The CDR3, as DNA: TGTGCCAGCAGCGGGAGGGAGGTTTCCCACGAGCAGTACTTC.